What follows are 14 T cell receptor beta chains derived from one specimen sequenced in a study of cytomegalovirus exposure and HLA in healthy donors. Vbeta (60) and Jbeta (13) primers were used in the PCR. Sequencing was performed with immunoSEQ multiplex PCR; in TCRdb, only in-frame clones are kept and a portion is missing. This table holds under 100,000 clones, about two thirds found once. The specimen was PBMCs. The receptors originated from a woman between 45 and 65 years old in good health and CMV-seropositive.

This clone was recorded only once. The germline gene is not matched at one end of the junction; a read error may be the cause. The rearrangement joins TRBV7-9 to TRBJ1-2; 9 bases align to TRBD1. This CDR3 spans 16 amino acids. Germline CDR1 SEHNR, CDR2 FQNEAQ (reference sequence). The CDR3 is CSSRDGGTGNFGGYTF. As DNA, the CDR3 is TGTTCCAGCAGGGACGGAGGGACAGGGAATTTCGGTGGCTACACCTTC.

The CDR3 DNA is TGTGCCAGCAGCCCTTTTTCTAGCGGCTACGAGCAGTACTTC. It translates to CASSPFSSGYEQYF. This chain links TRBV7-2 with TRBJ2-7; 7 nucleotides agree with TRBD2. The V segment lost 5 bases and the J segment 3 bases; nucleotides outside the gene matches: 7. Looked up from germline, CDR1 is SGHTA and CDR2 is FQGNSA. The CDR3 contains 14 residues. Full variable domain (remainder filled in from reference TRBV7-2 and TRBJ2-7): GAGVSQSPSNKVTEKGKDVELRCDPISGHTALYWYRQSLGQGLEFLIYFQGNSAPDKSGLPSDRFSAERTGGSVSTLTIQRTQQEDSAVYLCASSPFSSGYEQYFGPGTRLTVT.

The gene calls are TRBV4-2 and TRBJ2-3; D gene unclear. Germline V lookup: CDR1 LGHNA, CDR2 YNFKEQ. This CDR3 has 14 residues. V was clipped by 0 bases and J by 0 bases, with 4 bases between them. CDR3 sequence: CASSQEGSTDTQYF. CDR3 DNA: TGTGCCAGCAGCCAAGAGGGCAGCACAGATACGCAGTATTTT.

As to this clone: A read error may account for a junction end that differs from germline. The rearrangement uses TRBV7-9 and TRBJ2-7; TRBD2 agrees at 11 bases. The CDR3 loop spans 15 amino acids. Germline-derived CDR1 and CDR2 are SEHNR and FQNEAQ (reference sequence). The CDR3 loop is CSSTLAGGSTYEQYF. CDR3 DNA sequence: TGTTCCAGCACTCTAGCGGGAGGTTCTACCTACGAGCAGTACTTC.

The CDR3 spells CASSIAPSAYEQYF. The CDR3 bases are TGTGCCAGTAGTATAGCCCCTAGCGCGTACGAGCAGTACTTC. The gene calls are TRBV19 and TRBJ2-7, with D tentatively TRBD2 (6 bases). The CDR3 spans 14 residues. The germline V gene has CDR1 LNHDA and CDR2 SQIVND (reference sequence). The V and J ends lost 1 base and 4 bases respectively, with 11 bases between them.

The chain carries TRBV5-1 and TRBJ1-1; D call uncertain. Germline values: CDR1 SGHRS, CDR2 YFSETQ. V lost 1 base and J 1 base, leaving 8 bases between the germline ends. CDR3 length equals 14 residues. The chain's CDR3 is CASSLSAGNTEAFF. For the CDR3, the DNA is TGCGCCAGCAGCTTGTCCGCAGGGAACACTGAAGCTTTCTTT. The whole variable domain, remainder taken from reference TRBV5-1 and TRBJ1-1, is KAGVTQTPRYLIKTRGQQVTLSCSPISGHRSVSWYQQTPGQGLQFLFEYFSETQRNKGNFPGRFSGRQFSNSRSEMNVSTLELGDSALYLCASSLSAGNTEAFFGQGTRLTVV.

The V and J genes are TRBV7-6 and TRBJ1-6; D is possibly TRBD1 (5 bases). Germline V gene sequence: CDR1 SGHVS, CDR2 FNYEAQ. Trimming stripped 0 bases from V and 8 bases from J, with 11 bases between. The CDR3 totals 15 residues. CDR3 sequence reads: CASSLAGQGDSPLHF. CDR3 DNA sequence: TGTGCCAGCAGCTTAGCCGGACAAGGTGATTCACCCCTCCACTTT.

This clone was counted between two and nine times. The DNA of the CDR3 is TGTGCCAGCAGTCGGTCTAGCGGCACAGATACGCAGTATTTT. This encodes CASSRSSGTDTQYF. The genes are TRBV28 and TRBJ2-3; D may be TRBD2 (6 bases). V was trimmed by 5 bases and J by 1 base, leaving 10 bases between them. This CDR3 comprises 14 residues. Germline V CDR1 and CDR2: MDHEN, SYDVKM.

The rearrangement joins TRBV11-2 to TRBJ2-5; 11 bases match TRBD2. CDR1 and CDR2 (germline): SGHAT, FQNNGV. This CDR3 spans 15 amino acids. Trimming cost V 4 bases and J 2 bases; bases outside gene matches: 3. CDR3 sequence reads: CASSWGTSGQETQYF. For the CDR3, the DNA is TGTGCCAGCAGCTGGGGGACTAGCGGTCAAGAGACCCAGTACTTC.

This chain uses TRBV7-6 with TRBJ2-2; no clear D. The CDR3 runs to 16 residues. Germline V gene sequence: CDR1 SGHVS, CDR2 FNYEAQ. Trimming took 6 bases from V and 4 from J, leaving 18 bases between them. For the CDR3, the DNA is TGTGCCAGCAGTACAGAATCTATGCTGAGCACCGGGGAGCTGTTTTTT. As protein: CASSTESMLSTGELFF.

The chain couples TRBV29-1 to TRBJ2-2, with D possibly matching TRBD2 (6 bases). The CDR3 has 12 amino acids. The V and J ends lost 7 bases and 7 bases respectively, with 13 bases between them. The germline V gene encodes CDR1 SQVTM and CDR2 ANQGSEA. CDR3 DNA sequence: TGCAGCGGGGGACTTATAGGCGGGGAGCTGTTTTTT. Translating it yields CSGGLIGGELFF.

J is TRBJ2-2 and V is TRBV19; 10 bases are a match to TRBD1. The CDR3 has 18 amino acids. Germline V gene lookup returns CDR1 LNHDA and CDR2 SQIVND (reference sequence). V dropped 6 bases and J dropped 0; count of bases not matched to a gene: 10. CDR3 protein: CASRARDRGYANTGELFF. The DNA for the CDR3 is TGTGCCAGTAGGGCCCGGGACAGGGGTTACGCGAACACCGGGGAGCTGTTTTTT.

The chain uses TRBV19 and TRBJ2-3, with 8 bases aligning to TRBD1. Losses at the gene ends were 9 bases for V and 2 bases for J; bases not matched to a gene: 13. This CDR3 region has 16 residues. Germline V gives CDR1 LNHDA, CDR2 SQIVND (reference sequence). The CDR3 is CASGTGAKTHTDTQYF. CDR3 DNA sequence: TGTGCCAGCGGGACAGGAGCGAAGACACACACAGATACGCAGTATTTT.

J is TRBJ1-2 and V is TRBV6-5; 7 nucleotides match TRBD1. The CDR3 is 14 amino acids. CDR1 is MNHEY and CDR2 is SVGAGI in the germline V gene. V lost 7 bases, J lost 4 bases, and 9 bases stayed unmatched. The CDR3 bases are TGTGCCAGCACCCCGGGACAGCCTTTCTATGGCTACACCTTC. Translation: CASTPGQPFYGYTF.